This T cell receptor (beta chain) was identified during a study of early T cells in non-severe SARS-CoV-2 infection (dated by TCRdb to 2020 to 2023). Regarding the complete study: TCR sequencing used bulk RNA from unsorted whole blood, so alpha and beta chains could not be paired. Broad study findings and their caveats: VDJdb matching was skewed toward anti-spike CD8 responses, so virus-specific expansions were likely underestimated and private and CD4 specificities were missed.

Set within a cohort of healthcare workers in London, UK, this nested case-control study involved weekly PCR testing of nasopharyngeal swabs along with blood sampling. Healthcare workers were recruited during the week of the UK lockdown, between 23 and 31 March 2020, and followed weekly for up to roughly 16 weeks. This clonotype was seen more than once but under ten times. This receptor's antigen is unknown. No much larger clone exists at a distance of one base, and base qualities are not known. Preparation of the library involved 5' RACE. Sequencing took place on a NextSeq 500. In the TCR library protocol, unique molecular identifiers were attached to individual cDNA molecules to correct for PCR bias and sequencing error. TCR alpha and beta chains were both sequenced, and the abundances of alpha and beta sequences in each sample were closely correlated with each other. The published analysis was carried out like this. Decombinator V4 was used to perform V gene, J gene and CDR3 annotation of TCR sequences. TCRs were defined as expanded if a significant change between any two time points was detected under a Poisson model with p below 0.0001. Abundances of TCRs were expressed as counts per million after normalisation to the total number of TCRs sequenced in each sample. TRAV1-2 paired with TRAJ12, TRAJ20 or TRAJ33 defined MAIT TCRs, while TRAV10 paired with TRAJ18 defined iNKT TCRs. A search of VDJdb, accessed on 1 November 2021, was run for TCRs annotated to CMV, EBV and SARS-CoV-2, with TCRs annotated for multiple antigens excluded. Clones were called with MiXCR by TCRdb after fastp trimmed the public reads at Q25, and only in-frame beta chains were retained. Entries that share a CDR3 protein sequence are merged under the most common genes and DNA. The V and J calls come from TCRdb's annotation, not from the publication. This sample holds tens of thousands of distinct CDR3 sequences; approximately 5.5% were observed only once. The ten largest clones represent about 3.5% of the sample.

Taken from the germline V gene (reference sequence), the CDR1 and CDR2 loops are DFQATT and SNEGSKA. V is reduced by 0 bases and J by 4 bases, leaving a spacing of 18 bases between them. From the cysteine through the phenylalanine, the CDR3 covers 16 amino acids. This entry keeps only the CDR3 DNA: 48 bases, framed from base 1. This TCR derives from an adult who was a healthcare worker with PCR-confirmed SARS-CoV-2 infection or an uninfected control (not recorded which). This sequence uses TRBV20-1 and TRBJ1-1, with the D gene not confidently named. Sequencing used whole blood. Here is the DNA: TGCAGTGCTAGAGACTCAAGTAGGATAAGGACCACTGAAGCTTTCTTT. Its translation reads: CSARDSSRIRTTEAFF.